These 8 T cell receptor beta chains were sequenced from one sample in a study of vaccination and CD4 T cells after COVID-19. The assay that was used to sequence DNA from cultured CD4+ T cells was the Oncomine TCR Beta short-read assay. One entry per CDR3 protein results from TCRdb running MiXCR on the PCR reads. The data show about 15,000 distinct CDR3 sequences, roughly 50% seen once. As for treatment: approximately 9-day PBMC culture with coronavirus spike peptide pools or control peptides (ViraFEST assay). Antigen specificity for these receptors is unknown. Sample: CD4+ T cells from blood, cultured in vitro. These receptor sequences come from a human donor who had recovered from COVID-19.

Points on this clonotype: A read error is likely, as this CDR3 ends without the conserved phenylalanine or tryptophan. V is TRBV15 and J is TRBJ2-1; 9 bases are shared with TRBD2. V shed 2 bases, J shed 0 bases, and the junction held 2 bases outside the gene matches. The CDR3 extends over 16 amino acids. Germline loops: CDR1 LNHNV, CDR2 YYDKDF (reference sequence). CDR3 sequence: CATSRLSGSSYNEQFL. In DNA, the CDR3 is TGTGCCACCAGCAGACTTAGCGGGAGCTCCTACAATGAGCAGTTCCTC.

This chain joins TRBV20-1 and TRBJ2-1; 9 positions agree with TRBD2. The V and J ends lost 3 bases and 6 bases, in that order; junction bases with no gene match: 9. Germline loops: CDR1 DFQATT, CDR2 SNEGSKA (reference sequence). The CDR3 is made up of 15 amino acids. The CDR3 coding sequence is TGCAGTGCTAGCCGGTTGGCGGGAGGGGGCAATGAGCAGTTCTTC. This gives the protein CSASRLAGGGNEQFF.

This clonotype was seen a few times. The chain is built from TRBV7-9 and TRBJ2-7, with 10 bases matching TRBD2. The junction had 11 bases not matched to a gene; V was cut back by 6 bases and J by 3 bases. Germline CDR1 SEHNR, CDR2 FQNEAQ (reference sequence). The CDR3 totals 16 residues. CDR3 region: CASRRLAGASLYEQYF. CDR3 DNA sequence: TGTGCCAGCAGACGTCTAGCGGGAGCGAGTCTCTACGAGCAGTACTTC. Drawing the rest from reference TRBV7-9 and TRBJ2-7, the complete variable domain is DTGVSQNPRHKITKRGQNVTFRCDPISEHNRLYWYRQTLGQGPEFLTYFQNEAQLEKSRLLSDRFSAERPKGSFSTLEIQRTEQGDSAMYLCASRRLAGASLYEQYFGPGTRLTVT.

The rearrangement links TRBV20-1 to TRBJ1-6; 9 positions match TRBD1. The junction had 2 bases not matched to a gene; V was cut back by 5 bases and J by 6 bases. The germline V gene encodes CDR1 DFQATT and CDR2 SNEGSKA (reference sequence). This CDR3 is built from 13 residues. The CDR3, as DNA: TGCAGTGCTCGGGACAGGGCTAATTCACCCCTCCACTTT. It is translated as CSARDRANSPLHF.

The chain is built from TRBV30 and TRBJ1-2; D unclear. With 1 base removed from V and 6 bases from J, the gap between germline ends came to 9 bases. This CDR3 spans 12 amino acids. Per germline, CDR1 GTSNPN and CDR2 SVGIG (reference sequence). CDR3 region: CAWSGKGHGYTF. The CDR3 region has the DNA TGTGCCTGGAGTGGTAAGGGTCATGGCTACACCTTC.

The CDR3 DNA reads as TGTGCCAGCAGTTCACCTATACAGGCCACTGAAGCTTTCTTT. This gives the protein CASSSPIQATEAFF. This chain connects TRBV28 to TRBJ1-1, with D tentatively TRBD1 (5 bases). CDR1 and CDR2 (germline): MDHEN, SYDVKM. The CDR3 runs 14 residues. Trimming removed 4 bases from V and 4 bases from J, with 13 bases in between.

CDR3 in DNA: TGTGCCAGCAGCAAACTAGGAGACGGTAGTTGCAATCAGCCCCAGCATTTT. Translating it yields CASSKLGDGSCNQPQHF. V usage is TRBV21-1 and J usage is TRBJ1-5. TRBV21-1 is noted as a pseudogene. The CDR3 has 17 amino acids.

Points on this clonotype: An end of the junction differs from the germline gene, which may be a read error. The V call is TRBV7-9, the J call TRBJ2-7; tentatively, D is TRBD2 (6 bases). Germline CDR1 reads SEHNR; CDR2 reads FQNEAQ (reference sequence). The CDR3 is 12 residues long. DNA of the CDR3: TGTGCCAGCAGCTTATCGGAGGGAGAACTTTTGTTC. It translates to CASSLSEGELLF. The full variable domain, rest sourced from reference TRBV7-9 and TRBJ2-7, is DTGVSQNPRHKITKRGQNVTFRCDPISEHNRLYWYRQTLGQGPEFLTYFQNEAQLEKSRLLSDRFSAERPKGSFSTLEIQRTEQGDSAMYLCASSLSEGELLFGPGTRLTVT.